This T cell receptor beta chain came from a study of shared clonotypes between healthy human individuals. Study-wide results and limits: Some clonotypes were shared by all four sorted-subset donors, while others were not shared. The non-shared ones had lower generation probabilities than the shared ones. Generally, estimated richness proved larger in naive subsets than it did in memory subsets.

CD4+ cells were split into CD45RA+ naive and CD45RA-negative memory subsets. To note about this clone: Its antigen remains unknown. The sample contains more than one DNA sequence encoding this CDR3.

Trimming left V 3 bases short and J 4 bases short, with 7 bases between. CDR3 size: 13 residues. CDR1 KGHSH and CDR2 LQKENI come from the germline V gene. Some 27,000 T cell genomes, or around 180 ng DNA, went into the sorted-subset replicate PCRs. Libraries were prepared by immunoSEQ multiplex PCR; TCRdb keeps only in-frame clonotypes and omits some of them. The repertoire has 2 million to 2.5 million clones, under 95% of them found once; the top ten carry around 0.38%. Sequencing used naive CD4+ T cells from PBMCs. Described subset: CD45RA+ positively selected. This sequence was found in a man aged 18-30 years in good health. Some clones in this sample may be carry-over from other donors' samples. This chain links TRBV18 with TRBJ2-1; a weak D match, TRBD2 (5 bases). The CDR3 nucleotides read TGTGCCAGCTCACCCGGACTGTACAATGAGCAGTTCTTC. This gives the protein CASSPGLYNEQFF.